This T cell receptor beta chain derives from a study of blood T cells in healthy people across ages. Comments on this clonotype: Its antigen is unidentified.

This CDR3 is 15 amino acids long. Per germline, CDR1 SNHLY and CDR2 FYNNEI. Trimming pared 2 bases from V and 6 bases from J, leaving 14 bases between. Primers used in a second PCR of roughly 6 to 12 cycles were a sample-barcoded 5' primer and a J-beta primer mix. A single record per CDR3 protein comes from TCRdb applying MiXCR to the 5' RACE reads. This table has approximately 800,000 distinct CDR3 sequences, 62% appearing once. Broader study findings: With age, beta diversity per million T cells declined roughly linearly, significantly by 30 to 40. Samples with more naive T cells showed higher observed beta diversity.

The sequencing sample was made of blood. This receptor was taken from a man aged 30 to 39 in good health. The chain joins TRBV2 to TRBJ2-1; D possibly corresponds to TRBD1 (6 bases). CDR3: CASSEYRGHLNEQFF. In DNA, the CDR3 is TGTGCCAGCAGTGAATATAGGGGACACCTCAATGAGCAGTTCTTC.